This TCR beta chain stems from a study of Graves' ophthalmopathy and Graves' hyperthyroidism. Background on the study: Upon initial diagnosis and before any treatment, peripheral blood was collected.

As concerns this clonotype: What it binds is unknown.

The V and J ends lost 0 bases and 2 bases respectively, with 7 bases between them. The CDR3 sequence is 14 residues long. Germline CDR1 MNHEY, CDR2 SVGEGT. General observations from the study: Blood also contained most of the expanded thyroid clonotypes above 0.001 frequency.

No donor had other autoimmune disease, uncontrolled infection, pregnancy or lactation. The authors isolated PBMCs from approximately 10 ml of fresh peripheral blood. CDR3 regions of TCR beta were amplified from RNA transcripts. HTBI primers served in a first-round RT-PCR, which a second-round multiplex PCR followed. TCRdb re-derived calls from the multiplex PCR reads in MiXCR, one entry per CDR3 protein. The sample lists roughly 170,000 distinct CDR3 sequences; 39% were seen once. The V and J genes are TRBV6-2 or TRBV6-3 and TRBJ1-2; D gene unclear. This sequence was found in a man aged 25 to 40 with Graves' ophthalmopathy. The sample consisted of peripheral blood. The CDR3 loop is CASSYSRTNYGYTF. CDR3 in DNA: TGTGCCAGCAGTTACTCCCGGACGAACTATGGCTACACCTTC.